Presented here are 30 T cell receptor beta chains from one specimen sequenced in a study of T cells in localized non-small cell lung cancer. The method was immunoSEQ multiplex PCR; TCRdb's version includes in-frame clones alone and lacks a portion of them. The table includes 60,000 to 75,000 clones, roughly 76% detected once. Source: PBMCs, taken before any cancer treatment. These receptors were collected from a man aged 35-75 years with stage II lung adenocarcinoma.

The chain employs TRBV7-9 and TRBJ2-1; the D gene is possibly TRBD2 (5 bases). Germline V gives CDR1 SEHNR, CDR2 FQNEAQ (reference sequence). V was cut by 5 bases and J by 7 bases, with 21 bases left in between. The CDR3 sequence is 16 residues long. CDR3 DNA sequence: TGTGCCAGCAGCCCCTACTCTAGCATCCTCGGGAATGAGCAGTTCTTC. Its protein is CASSPYSSILGNEQFF.

As concerns this clone: One junction end does not reproduce the germline sequence, and a read error may be involved. This chain links TRBV9 with TRBJ1-1; D ambiguous. The CDR3 extends over 15 amino acids. Germline CDR1 SGDLS, CDR2 YYNGEE. The CDR3 DNA reads TGTGCCAGTAGCGTCGATGGGGTTGTTAGCACTGAAGCTTTCTTT. Protein product: CASSVDGVVSTEAFF.

This clone was observed a few times. The chain couples TRBV7-9 to TRBJ1-2; D gene unclear. V was pared by 0 bases and J by 4 bases, with 15 bases between. The CDR3 consists of 16 residues. Germline loops: CDR1 SEHNR, CDR2 FQNEAQ (reference sequence). The CDR3: CASSLAQVERLYGYTF. CDR3 DNA: TGTGCCAGCAGCTTAGCGCAGGTGGAACGGCTCTATGGCTACACCTTC. Full variable domain (outside the CDR3, taken from reference TRBV7-9 and TRBJ1-2): DTGVSQNPRHKITKRGQNVTFRCDPISEHNRLYWYRQTLGQGPEFLTYFQNEAQLEKSRLLSDRFSAERPKGSFSTLEIQRTEQGDSAMYLCASSLAQVERLYGYTFGSGTRLTVV.

This clone was seen only a few times. The CDR3 loop is CASGQGEAQETQYF. The CDR3 nucleotides read TGTGCCAGCGGCCAAGGGGAGGCCCAAGAGACCCAGTACTTC. The gene calls are TRBV11-3 and TRBJ2-5, with D perhaps TRBD2 (6 bases). This CDR3 is 14 amino acids long. V dropped 8 bases and J dropped 1 base, with 14 bases sitting between them. Germline CDR1 and CDR2: SGHNT and YENEEA.

This clone was counted once. The chain carries TRBV5-1 and TRBJ1-4; possibly TRBD1 for D (5 bases). From germline, CDR1 is SGHRS and CDR2 YFSETQ. CDR3 length: 12 amino acids. V lost 2 bases, J lost 12 bases, and 11 bases lay in between. The CDR3 nucleotides read TGCGCCAGCAGCTTAGAGACGGGGCAACTGTTTTTT. Translated: CASSLETGQLFF.

The rearrangement uses TRBV28 and TRBJ1-5; unclear D gene. V was pared by 5 bases and J by 4 bases, with 12 bases between. Germline V CDR1 and CDR2: MDHEN, SYDVKM. The CDR3 has 14 amino acids. CDR3 residues: CASSLILGNQPQHF. CDR3 in DNA: TGTGCCAGCAGTCTGATCCTGGGGAATCAGCCCCAGCATTTT.

The chain uses TRBV19 and TRBJ2-2; 9 positions match TRBD1. After removal of 4 bases from V and 4 bases from J, the junction contained 16 bases not matched to a gene. The germline gives CDR1 LNHDA, CDR2 SQIVND (reference sequence). The CDR3 consists of 19 residues. Written as DNA, the CDR3 is TGTGCCAGTAGTAACCCCGGGTCACGGACAGGGGTTGGCACCGGGGAGCTGTTTTTT. This gives the protein CASSNPGSRTGVGTGELFF.

This clone has more than one count but fewer than ten. This sequence joins TRBV5-4 and TRBJ1-1, with no clear D. The V end was cut by 5 bases, the J end by 7 bases, with 15 bases between. The CDR3 is 13 residues long. The V gene's germline CDR1 is SGHNT and CDR2 YYREEE (reference sequence). The CDR3 region has the DNA TGTGCCAGCAGTCGTGACGATCCCAGTGAAGCTTTCTTT. It translates to CASSRDDPSEAFF.

The V gene is TRBV5-4, the J gene TRBJ2-3; weak D call: TRBD1 (5 bases). This CDR3 region has 15 residues. Germline values: CDR1 SGHNT, CDR2 YYREEE (reference sequence). V shed 2 bases and J shed 2 bases, with 12 bases lying between them. The CDR3 protein is CASSFRGWNTDTQYF. Written as DNA, the CDR3 is TGTGCCAGCAGCTTTAGGGGTTGGAACACAGATACGCAGTATTTT.

The V call is TRBV14, the J call TRBJ2-1, with 7 nucleotides matching TRBD1. Germline CDR1 and CDR2: SGHDN and FVKESK. The trim removed 6 bases at V and 3 bases at J, leaving 8 bases unmatched. CDR3 size: 15 residues. The CDR3 reads CASRKTGLGYNEQFF. CDR3 DNA sequence: TGTGCCAGCAGGAAGACAGGGCTCGGCTACAATGAGCAGTTCTTC.

A single count supports this clone. This rearrangement joins TRBV18 to TRBJ1-3; D gene uncertain. Germline CDR1 reads KGHSH; CDR2 reads LQKENI. Trimming cost V 3 bases and J 0 bases, with 15 bases left between them. The CDR3 totals 17 residues. As DNA, the CDR3 is TGTGCCAGCTCACCTTCCGGGGTAAGAAGCTCTGGAAACACCATATATTTT. Protein: CASSPSGVRSSGNTIYF. The variable domain in full, completed from reference TRBV18 and TRBJ1-3, reads NAGVMQNPRHLVRRRGQEARLRCSPMKGHSHVYWYRQLPEEGLKFMVYLQKENIIDESGMPKERFSAEFPKEGPSILRIQQVVRGDSAAYFCASSPSGVRSSGNTIYFGEGSWLTVV.

V is TRBV11-3 and J is TRBJ2-7; 12 bases fit TRBD2. The CDR3 is 14 residues long. Germline CDR1 reads SGHNT; CDR2 reads YENEEA. V gave up 5 bases and J gave up 4 bases; unmatched junction bases: 3. CDR3 bases: TGTGCCAGCAGCGTTACTAGCGGGGGGTACGAGCAGTACTTC. Translating it yields CASSVTSGGYEQYF.

CDR3 DNA sequence: TGTGCCAGCAGTGAACGGGGAATGAACACTGAAGCTTTCTTT. Translated: CASSERGMNTEAFF. This chain links TRBV2 with TRBJ1-1; D not resolved. Per the germline V gene, CDR1 is SNHLY and CDR2 is FYNNEI. Trimming left V 2 bases short and J 0 bases short, with 7 bases between. The CDR3 consists of 14 residues.

The chain employs TRBV5-8 and TRBJ2-5; TRBD2 agrees at 13 bases. The V gene end was trimmed by 3 bases and the J gene end by 1 base; junction bases not matched to a gene: 3. This CDR3 is built from 16 residues. Looked up from germline, CDR1 is SGHTS and CDR2 is YDEGEE. The CDR3 sequence is CASSYGTSGTQETQYF. The CDR3 DNA reads TGTGCCAGCAGCTACGGGACTAGCGGGACCCAAGAGACCCAGTACTTC.

The chain recombines TRBV30 with TRBJ2-7; TRBD1 aligns across 10 bases. V lost 7 bases, J lost 4 bases, and 7 bases stayed unmatched. Germline V gene data show CDR1 as GTSNPN and CDR2 as SVGIG (reference sequence). The CDR3 extends over 13 amino acids. CDR3 residues: CAFSRTGGYEQYF. The CDR3 DNA reads as TGTGCCTTCTCCCGGACAGGGGGTTACGAGCAGTACTTC.

V is TRBV7-3 and J is TRBJ2-2; TRBD2 aligns across 9 bases. With V trimmed by 5 bases and J by 5 bases, 6 bases remained unmatched. The length of the CDR3 is 15 residues. Germline V CDR1 and CDR2: SGHTA, FQGTGA. In DNA form, the CDR3 reads TGTGCCAGCAGCCGGGGACTAGCCCTTACCGGGGAGCTGTTTTTT. Residues: CASSRGLALTGELFF.

The rearrangement uses TRBV10-3 and TRBJ1-4; D gene ambiguous. The CDR3 sequence is 13 residues long. The V end lost 9 bases, the J end lost 5 bases, and 13 bases lay between the germline ends. The germline CDR1 and CDR2 sequences are ENHRY and SYGVKD. In DNA form, the CDR3 reads TGTGCCATTAAAGGGAATTGGAATGAAAAACTGTTTTTT. Translating it yields CAIKGNWNEKLFF.

This chain connects TRBV11-3 to TRBJ1-1; 7 nucleotides align to TRBD1. The ends lost 3 bases at V and 1 base at J; junction bases unmatched: 2. The CDR3 spans 14 residues. Germline V gene data show CDR1 as SGHNT and CDR2 as YENEEA. The CDR3 protein is CASSFDRANTEAFF. The CDR3 DNA reads TGTGCCAGCAGCTTCGACAGGGCGAACACTGAAGCTTTCTTT.

The chain joins TRBV18 to TRBJ2-1; TRBD1 aligns across 10 bases. Trimming cost V 6 bases and J 4 bases; bases outside gene matches: 6. The CDR3 extends over 15 amino acids. CDR1 is KGHSH and CDR2 is LQKENI in the germline V gene. The CDR3 here is CASSTGTGAYNEQFF. CDR3 DNA: TGTGCCAGCTCTACCGGGACAGGGGCGTACAATGAGCAGTTCTTC.

The CDR3 nucleotides are TGTGCCACCAGCATGGGCGGGGGGCAAGGCTACACCTTC. It specifies CATSMGGGQGYTF. The V gene is TRBV15, the J gene TRBJ1-2; tentatively, D is TRBD1 (6 bases). The CDR3 length is 13 residues. From germline, CDR1 is LNHNV and CDR2 YYDKDF (reference sequence). The V end lost 4 bases, the J end lost 8 bases, and 14 bases lay between the germline ends.

V is TRBV10-3 and J is TRBJ2-3; 8 bases match TRBD1. The CDR3 has 16 amino acids. The germline V gene encodes CDR1 ENHRY and CDR2 SYGVKD. V gave up 0 bases and J gave up 6 bases; unmatched junction bases: 8. CDR3: CAISESSGGATDTQYF. CDR3 nucleotides: TGTGCCATCAGTGAGTCGTCAGGGGGCGCAACCGATACGCAGTATTTT.

The gene calls are TRBV11-2 and TRBJ2-7; possibly TRBD1 for D (6 bases). The CDR3 length is 16 residues. V was pared by 2 bases and J by 2 bases, with 16 bases between. Per the germline V gene, CDR1 is SGHAT and CDR2 is FQNNGV. The CDR3 DNA follows: TGTGCCAGCAGCTTACCGAGGGGGAGTAGCACCTACGAGCAGTACTTC. Translation: CASSLPRGSSTYEQYF.

This clone was seen just once. The chain combines TRBV11-2 with TRBJ1-1; TRBD1 is a possible D gene (5 bases). The CDR3 contains 17 residues. Germline assignment: CDR1 SGHAT and CDR2 FQNNGV. Trimming took 3 bases from V and 2 from J, leaving 19 bases between them. As DNA, the CDR3 is TGTGCCAGCAGCTTCCCTGTTTTCCGGGACCCCAACACTGAAGCTTTCTTT. It encodes CASSFPVFRDPNTEAFF. Full variable domain (remainder filled in from reference TRBV11-2 and TRBJ1-1): EAGVAQSPRYKIIEKRQSVAFWCNPISGHATLYWYQQILGQGPKLLIQFQNNGVVDDSQLPKDRFSAERLKGVDSTLKIQPAKLEDSAVYLCASSFPVFRDPNTEAFFGQGTRLTVV.

J is TRBJ2-1 and V is TRBV4-2; a weak D match, TRBD2 (6 bases). The germline V gene has CDR1 LGHNA and CDR2 YNFKEQ. Trimming took off 0 bases at V and 6 bases at J, with 9 bases between the two ends. The CDR3 totals 14 residues. In DNA form, the CDR3 reads TGTGCCAGCAGCCAAGAGGTTAGCGGCAATGAGCAGTTCTTC. Translated, it gives CASSQEVSGNEQFF.

For the CDR3, the DNA is TGTGCCAGCAGCGTAGGGCCCGTGAATGAGCAGTTCTTC. Its translation is CASSVGPVNEQFF. The gene calls are TRBV9 and TRBJ2-1; D is undetermined. The germline V gene has CDR1 SGDLS and CDR2 YYNGEE. V lost 0 bases and J 7 bases, leaving 8 bases between the germline ends. The CDR3 has 13 amino acids.

The chain joins TRBV27 to TRBJ2-7; TRBD1 agrees at 7 bases. The CDR3 covers 13 residues. The junction had 1 base not matched to a gene; V was cut back by 5 bases and J by 0 bases. The germline V gene has CDR1 MNHEY and CDR2 SMNVEV (reference sequence). The DNA for the CDR3 is TGTGCCAGCAGTCGGGACAGCTCCTACGAGCAGTACTTC. It translates to CASSRDSSYEQYF.

This sequence joins TRBV5-1 and TRBJ1-2; 8 nucleotides agree with TRBD1. This CDR3 has 14 residues. The J segment lost 2 bases and the V segment lost 0 bases, leaving 0 bases of the junction unmatched. Germline V lookup: CDR1 SGHRS, CDR2 YFSETQ. CDR3 sequence reads: CASSLGQGNYGYTF. The CDR3 nucleotides read TGCGCCAGCAGCTTGGGACAGGGGAACTATGGCTACACCTTC.

This clone was seen once. The chain has TRBV4-3 and TRBJ2-5; D tentatively reads TRBD1 or TRBD2 (5 bases each). V lost 0 bases, J lost 6 bases, and 11 bases lay in between. Looked up from germline, CDR1 is LGHNA and CDR2 is YSLEER. This CDR3 has 14 residues. Here the CDR3 reads CASSQDLRGQTQYF. CDR3 nucleotides: TGCGCCAGCAGCCAAGATTTAAGGGGACAGACCCAGTACTTC.

The CDR3 DNA reads as TGTGCCAGCAGCTTGGCGCGGGACCCCGGGACAGGGGATAAAAACATTCAGTACTTC. Protein product: CASSLARDPGTGDKNIQYF. The chain has TRBV5-6 and TRBJ2-4, with 10 bases that match TRBD1. The J segment lost 4 bases and the V segment lost 0 bases, leaving 13 bases of the junction unmatched. Germline CDR1 is SGHDT and CDR2 is YYEEEE. The CDR3 is made up of 19 amino acids. The whole variable domain, remainder taken from reference TRBV5-6 and TRBJ2-4, is DAGVTQSPTHLIKTRGQQVTLRCSPKSGHDTVSWYQQALGQGPQFIFQYYEEEERQRGNFPDRFSGHQFPNYSSELNVNALLLGDSALYLCASSLARDPGTGDKNIQYFGAGTRLSVL.

The gene calls are TRBV30 and TRBJ1-1; 7 positions agree with TRBD1. This CDR3 is built from 13 residues. With V trimmed by 3 bases and J by 8 bases, 9 bases remained unmatched. CDR1 GTSNPN and CDR2 SVGIG come from the germline V gene (reference sequence). The CDR3 is CAWSRDSSWEAFF. The CDR3 nucleotides are TGTGCCTGGAGCCGGGACAGTTCATGGGAAGCTTTCTTT.